This T cell receptor beta chain was retrieved from a study of blood T cell repertoires in COVID-19. A remark on this clone: Other DNA sequences in the same sample also yield this CDR3.

Generated by immunoSEQ multiplex PCR, the TCRdb table keeps only in-frame clones and is missing some. The sample consists of around 250,000 clones, approximately 82% of them appearing once. V dropped 1 base and J dropped 6 bases, with 9 bases sitting between them. The CDR3 length is 13 residues. Germline loops: CDR1 LNHNV, CDR2 YYDKDF (reference sequence). The source material was peripheral blood. The V and J genes are TRBV15 and TRBJ1-1; possible D gene TRBD1, 5 bases. The sequence derives from a woman of 80 years or more with acute or convalescent COVID-19. CDR3 protein: CATSRGGRPEAFF. The DNA of the CDR3 is TGTGCCACCAGCAGAGGGGGCCGGCCTGAAGCTTTCTTT.